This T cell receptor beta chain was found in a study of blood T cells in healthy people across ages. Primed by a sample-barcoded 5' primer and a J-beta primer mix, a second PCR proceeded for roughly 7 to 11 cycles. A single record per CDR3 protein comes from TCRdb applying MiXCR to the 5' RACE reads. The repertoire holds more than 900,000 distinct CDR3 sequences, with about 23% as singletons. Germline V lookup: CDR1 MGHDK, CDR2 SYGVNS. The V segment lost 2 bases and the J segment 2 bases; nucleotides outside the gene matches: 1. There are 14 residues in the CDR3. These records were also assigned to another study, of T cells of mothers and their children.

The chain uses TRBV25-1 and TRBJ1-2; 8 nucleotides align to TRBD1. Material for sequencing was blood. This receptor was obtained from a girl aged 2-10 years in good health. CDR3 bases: TGTGCCAGCAGTGAAAGGACAGGGAACTATGGCTACACCTTC. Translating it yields CASSERTGNYGYTF.